This is a list of T cell receptor beta chains from one sample in a study of cytomegalovirus exposure and HLA in healthy donors. TCRdb's copy holds only in-frame clones and misses some; the assay was immunoSEQ multiplex PCR. Among 100,000 to 150,000 clones, 76% were seen once, and the ten largest hold 1.8%. Sequenced: PBMCs. The receptor source for this set is a female donor in good health and CMV-seropositive. The CDR3 runs from the conserved cysteine through the conserved F or W.

J: TRBJ1-2
V: TRBV2
CDR3: CASQGYYGYTF

J: TRBJ2-3
V: TRBV7-6
CDR3: CASSLRGSVDTQYF

J: TRBJ2-7
V: TRBV6-1
CDR3: CASSEGGLPYEQYF

J: TRBJ1-2
V: TRBV30
CDR3: CAWSPPATRGFYGYTF

J: TRBJ1-1
V: TRBV6-1
CDR3: CASSLREGSTEAFF

J: TRBJ2-5
V: TRBV7-2
CDR3: CASSLARGAETQYF

J: TRBJ2-7
V: TRBV5-4
CDR3: CASSHRAEGNPYEQYF

J: TRBJ2-7
V: TRBV15
CDR3: CATSSEGGVLALGGYEQYF

J: TRBJ2-7
V: TRBV15
CDR3: CATRSLDIPYEQYF

J: TRBJ2-3
V: TRBV19
CDR3: CASSPSGNTDTQYF

J: TRBJ2-7
V: TRBV6-1
CDR3: CASSVPSGRYEQYF

J: TRBJ2-1
V: TRBV11-2
CDR3: CASSLAKGAPSYNEQFF

J: TRBJ2-7
V: TRBV11-3
CDR3: CASSKTSGGTTYEQYF

J: TRBJ2-1
V: TRBV7-9
CDR3: CASSSSGSGEQFF

J: TRBJ2-5
V: TRBV5-1
CDR3: CASSAAQETQYF

J: TRBJ1-2
V: TRBV6-1
CDR3: CASSYGAGGGYTF

J: TRBJ2-2
V: TRBV27
CDR3: CASSAQGGYTGELFF

J: TRBJ2-7
V: TRBV10-1
CDR3: CASSKPGQPYEQYF

J: TRBJ2-7
V: TRBV5-1
CDR3: CASSSLAGGPYEQYF

J: TRBJ1-2
V: TRBV7-9
CDR3: CASSLAGQNYGYTF

J: TRBJ1-6
V: TRBV5-4
CDR3: CASSIGQDRMDSPLHF

J: TRBJ1-4
V: TRBV5-1
CDR3: CASSLGGPNEKLFF

J: TRBJ2-7
V: TRBV29-1
CDR3: CSVEVARSYEQYF

J: TRBJ2-7
V: TRBV28
CDR3: CASSLLGGSYEQYF

J: TRBJ1-4
V: TRBV27
CDR3: CASSLEGPDRPSTNEKLFF

J: TRBJ2-5
V: TRBV18
CDR3: CASSPDFGSGSSQTQYF